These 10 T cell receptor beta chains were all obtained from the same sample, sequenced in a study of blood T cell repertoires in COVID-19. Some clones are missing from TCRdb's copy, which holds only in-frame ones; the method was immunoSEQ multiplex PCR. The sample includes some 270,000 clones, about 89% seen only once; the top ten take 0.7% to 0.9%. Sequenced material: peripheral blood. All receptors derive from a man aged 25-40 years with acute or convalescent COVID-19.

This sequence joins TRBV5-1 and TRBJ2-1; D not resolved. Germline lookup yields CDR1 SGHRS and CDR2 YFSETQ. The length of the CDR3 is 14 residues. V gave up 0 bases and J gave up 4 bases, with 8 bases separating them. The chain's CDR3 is CASSLGQVYNEQFF. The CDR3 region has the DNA TGCGCCAGCAGCTTGGGTCAGGTATACAATGAGCAGTTCTTC.

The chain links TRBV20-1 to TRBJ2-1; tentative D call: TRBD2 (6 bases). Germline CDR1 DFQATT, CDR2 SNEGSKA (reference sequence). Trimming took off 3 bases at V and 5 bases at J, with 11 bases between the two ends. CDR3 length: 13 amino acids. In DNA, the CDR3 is TGCAGTGCTAGTGGTCTAGCGAACAATGAGCAGTTCTTC. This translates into CSASGLANNEQFF.

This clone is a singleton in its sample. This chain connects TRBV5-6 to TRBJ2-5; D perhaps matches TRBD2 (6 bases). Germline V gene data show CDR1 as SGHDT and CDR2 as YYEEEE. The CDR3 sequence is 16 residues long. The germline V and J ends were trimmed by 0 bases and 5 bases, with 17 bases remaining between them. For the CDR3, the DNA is TGTGCCAGCAGCTTGGTGCGGGGTATGCTGGGGGAGACCCAGTACTTC. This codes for CASSLVRGMLGETQYF.

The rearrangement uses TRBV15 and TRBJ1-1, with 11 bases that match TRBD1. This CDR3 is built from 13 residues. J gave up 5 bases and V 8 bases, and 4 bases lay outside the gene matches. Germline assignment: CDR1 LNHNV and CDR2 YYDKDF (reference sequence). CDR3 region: CATGDRGYTEAFF. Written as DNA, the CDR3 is TGTGCCACCGGGGACAGGGGGTATACTGAAGCTTTCTTT.

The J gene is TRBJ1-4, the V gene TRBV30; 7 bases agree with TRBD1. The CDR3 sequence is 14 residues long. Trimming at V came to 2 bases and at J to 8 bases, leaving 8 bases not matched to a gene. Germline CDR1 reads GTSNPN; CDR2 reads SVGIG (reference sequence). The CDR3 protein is CAWSPSRGREKLFF. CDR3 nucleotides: TGTGCCTGGAGTCCATCCAGGGGGAGGGAAAAACTGTTTTTT.

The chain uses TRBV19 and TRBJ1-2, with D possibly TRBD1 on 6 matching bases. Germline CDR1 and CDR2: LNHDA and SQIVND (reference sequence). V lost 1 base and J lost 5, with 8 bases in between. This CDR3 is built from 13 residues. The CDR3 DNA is TGTGCCAGTAGTATAGGGCAGGGGTATGGCTACACCTTC. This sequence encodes CASSIGQGYGYTF.

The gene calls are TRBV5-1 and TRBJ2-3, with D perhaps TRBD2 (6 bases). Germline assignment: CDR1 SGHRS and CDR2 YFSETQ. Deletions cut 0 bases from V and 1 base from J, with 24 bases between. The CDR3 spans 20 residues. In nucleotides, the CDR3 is TGCGCCAGCAGCTTGGCCCAGTTCTACCCGGGAGTACCGGGCACAGATACGCAGTATTTT. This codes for CASSLAQFYPGVPGTDTQYF.

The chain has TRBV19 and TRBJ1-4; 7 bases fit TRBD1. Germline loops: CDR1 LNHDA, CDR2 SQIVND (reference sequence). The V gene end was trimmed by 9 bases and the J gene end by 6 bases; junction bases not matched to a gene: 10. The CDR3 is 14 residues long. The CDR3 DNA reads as TGTGCCAGCAGCTATGGACAGGCAGATGAAAAACTGTTTTTT. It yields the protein CASSYGQADEKLFF.

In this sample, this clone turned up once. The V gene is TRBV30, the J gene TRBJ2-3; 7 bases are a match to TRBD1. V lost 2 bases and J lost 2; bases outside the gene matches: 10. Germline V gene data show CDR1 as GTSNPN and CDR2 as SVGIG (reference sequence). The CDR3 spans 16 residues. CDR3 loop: CAWSIGQAGPTDTQYF. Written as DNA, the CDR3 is TGTGCCTGGAGTATTGGACAGGCGGGTCCCACAGATACGCAGTATTTT. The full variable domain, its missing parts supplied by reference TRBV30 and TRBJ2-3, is SQTIHQWPATLVQPVGSPLSLECTVEGTSNPNLYWYRQAAGRGLQLLFYSVGIGQISSEVPQNLSASRPQDRQFILSSKKLLLSDSGFYLCAWSIGQAGPTDTQYFGPGTRLTVL.

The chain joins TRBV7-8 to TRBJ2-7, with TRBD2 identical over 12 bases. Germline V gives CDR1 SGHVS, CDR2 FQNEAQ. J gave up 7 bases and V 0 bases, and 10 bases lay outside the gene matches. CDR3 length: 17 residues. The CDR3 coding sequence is TGTGCCAGCAGCTTAGCGGGGGCTAGCGGGAGGGCCGGGGAGCAGTACTTC. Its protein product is CASSLAGASGRAGEQYF.